These T cell receptor beta chains were read from a single sample in a study of T cell clonotyping in hematopoietic cell transplantation. Clones were read by immunoSEQ multiplex PCR, and TCRdb kept only the in-frame ones, dropping some. The sample records 10,000 to 11,000 clones, about half being singletons. The sample consisted of peripheral blood mononuclear cells, taken 100 days after allogeneic stem cell transplant. These receptor sequences come from a female patient aged 50-59 years who had an allogeneic stem cell transplant from an unrelated donor, so the T cells may come from the graft donor. Some clones in this sample may be carry-over from other donors' samples. CDR3s include the opening cysteine and the closing phenylalanine or tryptophan. D genes are given only for firm matches. Not all rows give a size; the values are once, few, many and, for expanded clones, a class.

TRBJ2-2,.,TRBV29-1,.,CSVQGGGNTGELFF,TGCAGCGTCCAGGGCGGAGGGAACACCGGGGAGCTGTTTTTT
TRBJ1-1,.,TRBV5-6,.,CASSAGPNTEAFF,TGTGCCAGCAGCGCGGGACCCAACACTGAAGCTTTCTTT
TRBJ1-6,.,TRBV25-1,.,CASSASLGSPLHF,TGTGCCAGCAGTGCTAGTCTGGGATCACCCCTCCACTTT
TRBJ2-3,few,TRBV5-6,.,CASSFPQGGVTDTQYF,TGTGCCAGCAGCTTCCCCCAGGGGGGAGTCACAGATACGCAGTATTTT
TRBJ2-7,.,TRBV30,TRBD1,CAWRQGGEQYF,TGTGCCTGGAGACAGGGGGGCGAGCAGTACTTC
TRBJ2-7,.,TRBV5-1,.,CASSLPVLPNEQYF,TGCGCCAGCAGCTTGCCTGTGCTTCCTAACGAGCAGTACTTC
TRBJ1-6,.,TRBV14,.,CASSQGRYNSPLHF,TGTGCCAGCAGCCAGGGGCGGTACAATTCACCCCTCCACTTT
TRBJ2-2,.,TRBV2,.,CASRLSDGVNTGELFF,TGTGCCAGCAGACTGTCAGACGGCGTAAACACCGGGGAGCTGTTTTTT
TRBJ1-2,.,TRBV25-1,.,CASSPKTEYGYTF,TGTGCCAGTAGTCCCAAGACAGAATATGGCTACACCTTC
TRBJ1-2,.,TRBV14,.,CASSQDRRNYGYTF,TGTGCCAGCAGCCAAGATCGGCGCAACTATGGCTACACCTTC
TRBJ1-2,.,TRBV30,TRBD1,CAWSVVRGTGYTF,TGTGCCTGGAGTGTAGTCAGGGGGACCGGCTACACCTTC
TRBJ1-2,.,TRBV28,TRBD1,CASQTGDSSYGYTF,TGTGCCAGCCAGACCGGGGACAGCTCCTATGGCTACACCTTC
TRBJ2-2,few,TRBV2,TRBD2,CASRAVRLAANTGELFF,TGTGCCAGCAGGGCTGTCCGACTAGCTGCGAACACCGGGGAGCTGTTTTTT
TRBJ1-1,few,TRBV25-1,.,CASSHERVAEAFF,TGTGCCAGCAGCCACGAGCGGGTCGCTGAAGCTTTCTTT
TRBJ2-5,.,TRBV9,TRBD1,CASSVVGQGAGETQYF,TGTGCCAGCAGCGTAGTAGGACAGGGGGCCGGGGAGACCCAGTACTTC
TRBJ1-5,few,TRBV11-1,.,CASSLGEGAHQPQHF,TGTGCCAGCAGCTTAGGTGAAGGGGCCCATCAGCCCCAGCATTTT
TRBJ1-5,few,TRBV19,.,CASSSHDGQPQHF,TGTGCCAGTAGTTCCCACGACGGACAGCCCCAGCATTTT
TRBJ2-1,.,TRBV9,.,CASSLDWFSYNEQFF,TGTGCCAGCAGCCTGGACTGGTTCTCCTACAATGAGCAGTTCTTC
TRBJ1-5,.,TRBV29-1,.,CSASGGYNQPQHF,TGCAGCGCTTCAGGAGGGTACAATCAGCCCCAGCATTTT
TRBJ2-1,.,TRBV7-8,.,CASSARQEPYNEQFF,TGTGCCAGCAGCGCCCGACAGGAGCCCTACAATGAGCAGTTCTTC
TRBJ1-1,few,TRBV25-1,.,CASSRALGEAFF,TGTGCCAGCTCTCGGGCCCTCGGGGAAGCTTTCTTT
TRBJ1-1,.,TRBV5-1,.,CASSQRWTGNTEAFF,TGCGCCAGCAGCCAAAGATGGACGGGGAACACTGAAGCTTTCTTT
TRBJ1-2,few,TRBV9,TRBD1,CASSASGGYYGYTF,TGTGCCAGCAGCGCCTCAGGGGGCTACTATGGCTACACCTTC
TRBJ2-7,.,TRBV6-5,TRBD2,CASSSQTSGIYEQYF,TGTGCCAGCAGTTCACAGACTAGCGGGATCTACGAGCAGTACTTC
TRBJ2-4,.,TRBV7-2,TRBD1,CASSKDRANIQYF,TGTGCCAGCAGCAAAGACAGGGCCAACATTCAGTACTTC
TRBJ2-6,.,TRBV6-4,.,CASSDMGGSGANVLTF,TGTGCCAGCAGTGATATGGGGGGCTCTGGGGCCAACGTCCTGACTTTC
TRBJ1-1,.,TRBV28,.,CASSSKTPWAEAFF,TGTGCCAGCAGTTCCAAGACTCCCTGGGCCGAAGCTTTCTTT
TRBJ1-1,.,TRBV7-2,.,CASSSRYGANTEAFF,TGTGCCAGCAGCTCAAGGTACGGGGCGAACACTGAAGCTTTCTTT
TRBJ1-2,.,TRBV5-6,.,CASSLQGNYGYTF,TGTGCCAGCAGCTTGCAGGGGAACTATGGCTACACCTTC
TRBJ2-7,few,TRBV28,.,CASSSTGMEYF,TGTGCCAGCAGTTCCACAGGGATGGAGTACTTC
TRBJ2-3,.,TRBV6-1,.,CASSHRAPDTQYF,TGTGCCAGCAGTCACCGGGCTCCTGATACGCAGTATTTT
TRBJ1-5,few,TRBV19,TRBD1,CATNTGVEDQPQHF,TGTGCCACCAATACAGGGGTAGAGGATCAGCCCCAGCATTTT
TRBJ1-6,few,TRBV30,.,CAWSVLGLYSPLHF,TGTGCCTGGAGTGTACTAGGGTTGTACTCACCCCTCCACTTT
TRBJ2-7,few,TRBV19,.,CASSARGLPGDSYEQYF,TGTGCCAGTAGTGCGAGGGGATTGCCGGGGGACTCCTACGAGCAGTACTTC
TRBJ1-5,.,TRBV4-1,.,CASSPHSQGVNQPQHF,TGCGCCAGCAGCCCACATTCCCAAGGCGTCAATCAGCCCCAGCATTTT
TRBJ1-5,few,TRBV7-2,.,CASSLGQNQPQHF,TGTGCCAGCAGCTTAGGACAGAATCAGCCCCAGCATTTT
TRBJ2-2,.,TRBV25-1,.,CASDRNTGELFF,TGTGCCAGTGACAGGAACACCGGGGAGCTGTTTTTT
TRBJ1-6,.,TRBV11-2,.,CASSLDQDGDSPLHF,TGTGCCAGCAGCTTAGATCAGGACGGAGATTCACCCCTCCACTTT
TRBJ2-3,few,TRBV10-3,TRBD2,CAIKAGGPDTQYF,TGTGCCATCAAAGCGGGAGGGCCAGATACGCAGTATTTT
TRBJ2-7,medium-sized,TRBV5-6,.,CASSFLADSYEQYF,TGTGCCAGCAGCTTTCTAGCAGATTCCTACGAGCAGTACTTC
TRBJ2-7,.,TRBV27,TRBD2,CASSSGLAVYEQYF,TGTGCCAGCAGTTCGGGACTAGCGGTTTACGAGCAGTACTTC
TRBJ1-6,few,TRBV4-1,TRBD1,CASSQDRTGHSPLHF,TGCGCCAGCAGCCAAGATAGGACAGGGCATTCACCCCTCCACTTT
TRBJ1-1,.,TRBV29-1,.,CSAQNTEAFF,TGCAGCGCACAAAACACTGAAGCTTTCTTT
TRBJ2-7,few,TRBV9,TRBD2,CASSGSGSFNEQYF,TGTGCCAGCAGCGGTAGCGGGAGCTTCAACGAGCAGTACTTC
TRBJ1-1,few,TRBV6-5,TRBD1,CASSLQGTTEAFF,TGTGCCAGCAGCCTACAGGGGACCACTGAAGCTTTCTTT
TRBJ2-5,.,TRBV7-2,.,CASGTQAGETQYF,TGTGCCAGCGGAACCCAGGCGGGGGAGACCCAGTACTTC
TRBJ2-7,.,TRBV6-5,.,CASSYADSYEQYF,TGTGCCAGCAGTTACGCGGACAGCTACGAGCAGTACTTC
TRBJ2-1,.,TRBV4-1,TRBD1,CASSQNRGNEQFF,TGCGCCAGCAGCCAAAACAGGGGTAATGAGCAGTTCTTC
TRBJ2-5,.,TRBV28,.,CASSYGERYQETQYF,TGTGCCAGCAGTTACGGTGAGCGGTACCAAGAGACCCAGTACTTC
TRBJ2-2,.,TRBV30,.,CAWSAADTGELFF,TGTGCCTGGAGCGCCGCGGACACCGGGGAGCTGTTTTTT
TRBJ2-7,few,TRBV4-1,.,CASSQIQGPEQYF,TGCGCCAGCAGCCAAATCCAGGGCCCCGAGCAGTACTTC
TRBJ1-2,.,TRBV30,.,CAWNPGLYGYTF,TGTGCCTGGAATCCTGGACTATATGGCTACACCTTC
TRBJ2-5,.,TRBV4-2,TRBD2,CASSQDPSGSETQYF,TGTGCCAGCAGCCAAGACCCTAGCGGGAGTGAGACCCAGTACTTC
TRBJ1-5,.,TRBV7-3,TRBD1,CASRRDSENQPQHF,TGTGCCAGCAGGCGGGACAGCGAGAATCAGCCCCAGCATTTT